The 12 T cell receptor beta chains listed next were all sequenced from one sample in a study of blood T cell repertoires in COVID-19. Clones were sequenced by immunoSEQ multiplex PCR, and TCRdb holds only the in-frame ones, with some missing. This repertoire shows some 190,000 clones, roughly 81% found once; its top ten account for about 10%. The material sequenced was peripheral blood. Every receptor here comes from a woman between 40 and 55 years old with COVID-19, enrolled during active disease.

The CDR3: CASRDRLAGTNYGYTF. The CDR3 DNA reads TGTGCCAGCAGGGACAGGCTGGCAGGGACTAACTATGGCTACACCTTC. This chain joins TRBV2 and TRBJ1-2; TRBD1 matches 7 bases. Germline V gene data show CDR1 as SNHLY and CDR2 as FYNNEI. Trimming removed 6 bases from V and 0 bases from J; junction bases left unmatched: 10. The CDR3 runs to 16 residues.

The CDR3 sequence is CASSFGDSEYTDTQYF. The CDR3 DNA reads TGTGCCAGCAGCTTCGGGGACAGTGAGTACACAGATACGCAGTATTTT. The chain combines TRBV7-9 with TRBJ2-3, with 7 bases that match TRBD1. Germline V gives CDR1 SEHNR, CDR2 FQNEAQ (reference sequence). The CDR3 consists of 16 residues. Losses at the gene ends were 3 bases for V and 2 bases for J; bases not matched to a gene: 8.

This chain uses TRBV20-1 with TRBJ1-3; D not resolved. Germline V gene sequence: CDR1 DFQATT, CDR2 SNEGSKA (reference sequence). Deletions cut 6 bases from V and 7 bases from J, with 10 bases between. This CDR3 region has 11 residues. The DNA for the CDR3 is TGCAGTGCGGAGGGTCGGAACACCATATATTTT. This sequence encodes CSAEGRNTIYF.

The chain joins TRBV29-1 to TRBJ1-2; TRBD1 agrees at 12 bases. With V trimmed by 2 bases and J by 8 bases, 9 bases remained unmatched. Looked up from germline, CDR1 is SQVTM and CDR2 is ANQGSEA. This CDR3 has 15 residues. The CDR3 here is CSVETGTGGNRGYTF. CDR3 nucleotides: TGCAGCGTTGAAACGGGGACAGGGGGCAATAGAGGCTACACCTTC.

This chain connects TRBV9 to TRBJ1-3; unclear D gene. The CDR3 spans 15 residues. With 4 bases removed from V and 0 bases from J, the gap between germline ends came to 11 bases. The V gene's germline CDR1 is SGDLS and CDR2 YYNGEE. CDR3 loop: CASSSRVNSGNTIYF. CDR3 bases: TGTGCCAGCAGCTCCCGGGTCAACTCTGGAAACACCATATATTTT.

The J gene is TRBJ2-7, the V gene TRBV10-3; tentative D call: TRBD2 (6 bases). CDR1 ENHRY and CDR2 SYGVKD come from the germline V gene. Trimming took off 2 bases at V and 6 bases at J, with 23 bases between the two ends. The CDR3 is made up of 17 amino acids. Written as DNA, the CDR3 is TGTGCCATCAGTGAGCGTGGTGGGCAGATCCTAGCGACCGAGCAGTACTTC. It yields the protein CAISERGGQILATEQYF.

This clone has just a few counts. The J gene is TRBJ1-1, the V gene TRBV19; 8 bases align to TRBD1. CDR1 and CDR2 from the germline V gene are LNHDA and SQIVND (reference sequence). The trim removed 7 bases at V and 4 bases at J, leaving 14 bases unmatched. This CDR3 spans 16 amino acids. The CDR3 DNA follows: TGTGCCAGTAAGCCCGGCGGTGTCACAGGGGGCACTGAAGCTTTCTTT. This codes for CASKPGGVTGGTEAFF.

The chain couples TRBV3-1 (or the pseudogene TRBV3-2) to TRBJ1-3, with 9 bases matching TRBD1. The germline V gene encodes CDR1 LGHDT and CDR2 YNNKEL (reference sequence). The CDR3 runs to 15 residues. With V trimmed by 2 bases and J by 3 bases, 2 bases remained unmatched. CDR3 nucleotides: TGTGCCAGCAGCCAAACAGGGGGCGGTGGAAACACCATATATTTT. Its protein product is CASSQTGGGGNTIYF.

This clone was picked up one time. The chain has TRBV29-1 and TRBJ1-2; the D gene is possibly TRBD1 (6 bases). V was shortened by 4 bases and J by 8 bases, with 14 bases between the two germline ends. Germline values: CDR1 SQVTM, CDR2 ANQGSEA. The CDR3 covers 12 residues. The CDR3 DNA follows: TGCAGCGTTGTACAGGGTGCTGAGGGCTACACCTTC. Encoded protein: CSVVQGAEGYTF.

J is TRBJ2-1 and V is TRBV5-1; 7 nucleotides agree with TRBD2. CDR3 size: 15 residues. Germline trimming cut 0 bases from V and 4 bases from J; bases unmatched to any gene: 4. The germline V gene encodes CDR1 SGHRS and CDR2 YFSETQ. DNA of the CDR3: TGCGCCAGCAGCTTGGAGGGCGGGAGATACAATGAGCAGTTCTTC. It is translated as CASSLEGGRYNEQFF.

V usage is TRBV27 and J usage is TRBJ2-7; D gene uncertain. Between the trimmed V and J ends, which lost 11 bases and 6 bases, there was a span of 17 bases. The length of the CDR3 is 12 residues. Germline values: CDR1 MNHEY, CDR2 SMNVEV (reference sequence). CDR3 nucleotide sequence: TGTGCCGAACCCACTGAGGCCCTCGAGCAGTACGTC. Encoded protein: CAEPTEALEQYV.

The chain has TRBV13 and TRBJ1-1; no firm D call. Germline V gives CDR1 PRHDT, CDR2 FYEKMQ (reference sequence). V dropped 2 bases and J dropped 7 bases, with 5 bases sitting between them. This CDR3 is built from 11 residues. DNA for the CDR3: TGTGCCAGCAGCTTATCCGGTGAAGCTTTCTTT. Its protein product is CASSLSGEAFF. Together with reference TRBV13 and TRBJ1-1, the CDR3 gives the full variable domain: AAGVIQSPRHLIKEKRETATLKCYPIPRHDTVYWYQQGPGQDPQFLISFYEKMQSDKGSIPDRFSAQQFSDYHSELNMSSLELGDSALYFCASSLSGEAFFGQGTRLTVV.